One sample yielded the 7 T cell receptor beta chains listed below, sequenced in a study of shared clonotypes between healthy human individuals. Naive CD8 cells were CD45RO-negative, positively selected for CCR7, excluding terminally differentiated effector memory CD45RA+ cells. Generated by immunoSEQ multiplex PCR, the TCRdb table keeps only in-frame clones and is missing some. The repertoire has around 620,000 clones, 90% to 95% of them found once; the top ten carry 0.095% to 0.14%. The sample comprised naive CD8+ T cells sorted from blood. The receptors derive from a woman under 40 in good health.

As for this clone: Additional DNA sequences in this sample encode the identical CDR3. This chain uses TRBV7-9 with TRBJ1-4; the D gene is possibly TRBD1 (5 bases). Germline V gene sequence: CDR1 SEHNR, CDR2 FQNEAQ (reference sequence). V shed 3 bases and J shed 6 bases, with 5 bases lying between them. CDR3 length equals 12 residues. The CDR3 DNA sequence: TGTGCCAGCAGCTTGGGGGATGAAAAACTGTTTTTT. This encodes CASSLGDEKLFF.

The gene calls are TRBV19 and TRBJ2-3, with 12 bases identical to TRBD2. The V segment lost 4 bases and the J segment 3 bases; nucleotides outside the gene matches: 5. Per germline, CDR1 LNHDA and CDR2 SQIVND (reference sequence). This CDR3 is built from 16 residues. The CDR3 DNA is TGTGCCAGTAGTAGACTAGCGGGAGATGCGACAGATACGCAGTATTTT. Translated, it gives CASSRLAGDATDTQYF.

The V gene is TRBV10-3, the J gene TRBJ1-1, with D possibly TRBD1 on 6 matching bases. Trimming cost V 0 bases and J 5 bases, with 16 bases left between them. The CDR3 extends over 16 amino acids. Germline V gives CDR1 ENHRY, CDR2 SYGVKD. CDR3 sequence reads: CAISESGGRGKTEAFF. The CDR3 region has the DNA TGTGCCATCAGTGAGTCGGGGGGAAGGGGGAAGACTGAAGCTTTCTTT.

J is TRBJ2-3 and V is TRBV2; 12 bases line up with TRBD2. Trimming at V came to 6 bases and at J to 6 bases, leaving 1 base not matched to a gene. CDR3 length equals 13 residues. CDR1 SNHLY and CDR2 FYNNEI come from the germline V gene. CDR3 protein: CASSGLAGDTQYF. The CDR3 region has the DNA TGTGCCAGCAGCGGACTAGCGGGGGATACGCAGTATTTT.

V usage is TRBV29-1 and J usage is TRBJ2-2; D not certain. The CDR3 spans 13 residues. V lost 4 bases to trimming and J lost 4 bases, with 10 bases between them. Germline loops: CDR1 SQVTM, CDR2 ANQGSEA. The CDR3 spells CSVGTTVTGELFF. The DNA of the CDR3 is TGCAGCGTTGGCACCACAGTCACCGGGGAGCTGTTTTTT.

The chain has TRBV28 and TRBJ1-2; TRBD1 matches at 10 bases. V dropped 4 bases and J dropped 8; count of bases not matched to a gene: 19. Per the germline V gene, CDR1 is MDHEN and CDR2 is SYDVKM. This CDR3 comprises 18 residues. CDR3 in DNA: TGTGCCAGCAGTTCCCGAACGTTGGCCGCGACAGGGGGCCGGGGCTACACCTTC. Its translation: CASSSRTLAATGGRGYTF.

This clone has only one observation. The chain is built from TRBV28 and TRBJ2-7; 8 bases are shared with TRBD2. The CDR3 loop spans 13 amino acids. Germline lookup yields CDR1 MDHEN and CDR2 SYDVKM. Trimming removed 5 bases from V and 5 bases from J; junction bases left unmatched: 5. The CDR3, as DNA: TGTGCCAGCAGTCCTTGGACTAGCCACGAGCAGTACTTC. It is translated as CASSPWTSHEQYF.